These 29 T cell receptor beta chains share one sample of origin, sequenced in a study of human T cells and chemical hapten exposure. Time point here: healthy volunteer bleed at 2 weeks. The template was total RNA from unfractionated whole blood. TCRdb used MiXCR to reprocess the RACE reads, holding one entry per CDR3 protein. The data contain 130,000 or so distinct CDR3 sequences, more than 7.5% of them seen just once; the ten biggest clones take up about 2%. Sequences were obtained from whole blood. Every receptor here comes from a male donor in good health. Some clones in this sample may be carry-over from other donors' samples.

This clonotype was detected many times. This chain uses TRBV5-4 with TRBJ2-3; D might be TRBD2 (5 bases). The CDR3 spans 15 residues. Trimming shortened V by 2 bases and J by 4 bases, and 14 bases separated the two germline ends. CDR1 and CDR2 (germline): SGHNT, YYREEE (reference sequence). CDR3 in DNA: TGTGCCAGCAGCTTAGTGGACCGGCGGGCAGATACGCAGTATTTT. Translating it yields CASSLVDRRADTQYF.

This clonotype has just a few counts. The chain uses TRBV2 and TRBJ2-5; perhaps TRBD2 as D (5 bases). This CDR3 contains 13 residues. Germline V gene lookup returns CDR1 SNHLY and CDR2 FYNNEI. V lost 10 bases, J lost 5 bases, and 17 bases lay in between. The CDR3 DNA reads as TGTGCCACTACCCCCGGGGTGCTTGAGACCCAGTACTTC. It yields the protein CATTPGVLETQYF.

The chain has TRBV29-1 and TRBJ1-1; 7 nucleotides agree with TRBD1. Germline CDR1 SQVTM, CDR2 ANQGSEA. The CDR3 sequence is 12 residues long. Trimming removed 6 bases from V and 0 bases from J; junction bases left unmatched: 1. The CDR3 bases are TGCAGCGTGAGGGGGCTGAACACTGAAGCTTTCTTT. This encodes CSVRGLNTEAFF.

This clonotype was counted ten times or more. The CDR3: CASSPNLRRTEGDTQYF. The DNA of the CDR3 is TGTGCCAGCTCACCAAATCTCCGGAGGACTGAGGGAGATACGCAGTATTTT. The chain employs TRBV18 and TRBJ2-3; a weak D match, TRBD2 (5 bases). CDR3 length equals 17 residues. Germline V gene data show CDR1 as KGHSH and CDR2 as LQKENI. V lost 2 bases to trimming and J lost 5 bases, with 20 bases between them. Full variable domain (rest looked up from reference TRBV18 and TRBJ2-3): NAGVMQNPRHLVRRRGQEARLRCSPMKGHSHVYWYRQLPEEGLKFMVYLQKENIIDESGMPKERFSAEFPKEGPSILRIQQVVRGDSAAYFCASSPNLRRTEGDTQYFGPGTRLTVL.

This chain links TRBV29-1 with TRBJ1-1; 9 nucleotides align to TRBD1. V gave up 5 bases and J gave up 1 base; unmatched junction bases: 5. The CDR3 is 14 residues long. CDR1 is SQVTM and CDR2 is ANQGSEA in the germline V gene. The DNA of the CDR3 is TGCAGCGTTTCACAGGGGGCGCGGAACACTGAAGCTTTCTTT. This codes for CSVSQGARNTEAFF.

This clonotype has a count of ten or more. The CDR3 region is CSVGDIGQPQHF. The DNA of the CDR3 is TGCAGCGTTGGGGATATTGGGCAGCCCCAGCATTTT. The J gene is TRBJ1-5, the V gene TRBV29-1; no firm D call. The CDR3 contains 12 residues. The V gene lost 4 bases and the J gene lost 7 bases, with 11 bases spanning the gap. Germline V gives CDR1 SQVTM, CDR2 ANQGSEA.

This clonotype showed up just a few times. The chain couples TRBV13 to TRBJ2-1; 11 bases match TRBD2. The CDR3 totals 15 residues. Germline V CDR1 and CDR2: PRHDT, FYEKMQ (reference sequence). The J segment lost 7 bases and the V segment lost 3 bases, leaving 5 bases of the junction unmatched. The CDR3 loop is CASSFGSGRANEQFF. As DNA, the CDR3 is TGTGCCAGCAGCTTTGGTAGCGGGAGGGCAAATGAGCAGTTCTTC.

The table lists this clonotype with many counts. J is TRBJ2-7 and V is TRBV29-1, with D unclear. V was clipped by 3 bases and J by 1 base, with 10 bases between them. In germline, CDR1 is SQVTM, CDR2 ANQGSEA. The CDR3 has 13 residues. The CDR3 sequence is CSVEGAQSYEQYF. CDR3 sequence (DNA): TGCAGCGTTGAGGGCGCCCAGTCCTACGAGCAGTACTTC.

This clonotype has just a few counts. CDR3 coding DNA: TGCAGCGTTCAACAGTCGAACACTGAAGCTTTCTTT. This translates into CSVQQSNTEAFF. This chain uses TRBV29-1 with TRBJ1-1; D gene unclear. The germline V and J ends were trimmed by 5 bases and 1 base, with 8 bases remaining between them. CDR3 length: 12 amino acids. Looked up from germline, CDR1 is SQVTM and CDR2 is ANQGSEA.

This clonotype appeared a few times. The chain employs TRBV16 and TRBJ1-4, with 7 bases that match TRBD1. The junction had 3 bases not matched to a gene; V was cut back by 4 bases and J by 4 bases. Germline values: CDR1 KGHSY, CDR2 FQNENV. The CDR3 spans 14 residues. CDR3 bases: TGTGCCAGCAGCCGCGGACAGGTTAATGAAAAACTGTTTTTT. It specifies CASSRGQVNEKLFF.

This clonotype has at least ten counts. The CDR3 protein is CSVEDRGNQPQHF. CDR3 nucleotide sequence: TGCAGCGTTGAAGACAGGGGCAATCAGCCCCAGCATTTT. J is TRBJ1-5 and V is TRBV29-1; a possible D gene is TRBD1 (5 bases). Per the germline V gene, CDR1 is SQVTM and CDR2 is ANQGSEA. The CDR3 runs 13 residues. The V and J ends lost 0 bases and 2 bases respectively, with 5 bases between them. The complete variable domain, with remaining parts taken from reference TRBV29-1 and TRBJ1-5, reads SAVISQKPSRDICQRGTSLTIQCQVDSQVTMMFWYRQQPGQSLTLIATANQGSEATYESGFVIDKFPISRPNLTFSTLTVSNMSPEDSSIYLCSVEDRGNQPQHFGDGTRLSIL.

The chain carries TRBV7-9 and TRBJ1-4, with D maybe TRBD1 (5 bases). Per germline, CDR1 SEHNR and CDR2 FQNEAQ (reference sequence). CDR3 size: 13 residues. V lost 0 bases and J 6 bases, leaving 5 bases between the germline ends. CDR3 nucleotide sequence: TGTGCCAGCAGCTTAGCAGGGGATGAAAAACTGTTTTTT. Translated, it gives CASSLAGDEKLFF.

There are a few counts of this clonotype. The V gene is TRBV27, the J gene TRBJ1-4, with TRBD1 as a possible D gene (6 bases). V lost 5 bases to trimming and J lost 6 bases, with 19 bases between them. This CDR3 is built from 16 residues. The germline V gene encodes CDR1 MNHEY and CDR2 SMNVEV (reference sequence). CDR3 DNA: TGTGCCAGCAGTCCTTATCCGGGACATGGGGATGAAAAACTGTTTTTT. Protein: CASSPYPGHGDEKLFF.

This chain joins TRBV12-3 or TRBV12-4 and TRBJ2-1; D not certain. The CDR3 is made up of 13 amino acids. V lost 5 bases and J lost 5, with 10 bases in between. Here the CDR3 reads CASSQDQNNEQFF. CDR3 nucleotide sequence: TGTGCCAGCAGTCAGGACCAGAACAATGAGCAGTTCTTC.

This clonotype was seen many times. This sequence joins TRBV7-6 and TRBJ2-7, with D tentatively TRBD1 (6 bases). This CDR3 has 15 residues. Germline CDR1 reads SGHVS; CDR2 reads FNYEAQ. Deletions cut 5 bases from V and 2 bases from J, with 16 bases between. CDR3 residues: CASSPPQGATYEQYF. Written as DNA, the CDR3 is TGTGCCAGCAGCCCCCCACAGGGCGCGACCTACGAGCAGTACTTC.

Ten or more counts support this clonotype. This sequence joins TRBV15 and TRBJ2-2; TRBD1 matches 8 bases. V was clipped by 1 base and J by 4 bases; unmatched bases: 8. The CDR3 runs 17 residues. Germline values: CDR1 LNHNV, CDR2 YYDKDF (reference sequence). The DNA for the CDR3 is TGTGCCACCAGCAGAGGTGGGACAGGCCGAATCACCGGGGAGCTGTTTTTT. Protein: CATSRGGTGRITGELFF.

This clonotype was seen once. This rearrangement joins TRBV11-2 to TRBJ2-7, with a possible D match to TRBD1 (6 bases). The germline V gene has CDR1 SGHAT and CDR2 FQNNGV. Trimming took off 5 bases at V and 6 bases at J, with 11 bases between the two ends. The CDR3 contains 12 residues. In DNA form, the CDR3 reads TGTGCCAGCAGCGTCCAGGGGTTCGAGCAGTACTTC. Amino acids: CASSVQGFEQYF. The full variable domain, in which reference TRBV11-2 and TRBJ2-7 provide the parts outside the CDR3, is EAGVAQSPRYKIIEKRQSVAFWCNPISGHATLYWYQQILGQGPKLLIQFQNNGVVDDSQLPKDRFSAERLKGVDSTLKIQPAKLEDSAVYLCASSVQGFEQYFGPGTRLTVT.

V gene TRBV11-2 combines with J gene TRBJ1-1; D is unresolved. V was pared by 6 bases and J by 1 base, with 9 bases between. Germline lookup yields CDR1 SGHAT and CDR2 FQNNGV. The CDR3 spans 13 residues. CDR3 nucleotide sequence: TGTGCCAGCAGTCTCATTGAGAACACTGAAGCTTTCTTT. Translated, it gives CASSLIENTEAFF.

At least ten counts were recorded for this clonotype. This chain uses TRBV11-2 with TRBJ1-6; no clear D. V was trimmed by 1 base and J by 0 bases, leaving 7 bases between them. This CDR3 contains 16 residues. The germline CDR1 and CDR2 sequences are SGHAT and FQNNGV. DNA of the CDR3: TGTGCCAGCAGCTTAGCCGGAAACTCCTATAATTCACCCCTCCACTTT. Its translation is CASSLAGNSYNSPLHF.

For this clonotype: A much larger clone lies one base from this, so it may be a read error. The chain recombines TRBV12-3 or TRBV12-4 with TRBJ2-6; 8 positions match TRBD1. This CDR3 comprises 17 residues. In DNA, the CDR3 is TGTGCCGGCAGCTTTGGACAGGGCAGCTCTGGGGCCAACGTCCTGACTTTC. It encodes CAGSFGQGSSGANVLTF.

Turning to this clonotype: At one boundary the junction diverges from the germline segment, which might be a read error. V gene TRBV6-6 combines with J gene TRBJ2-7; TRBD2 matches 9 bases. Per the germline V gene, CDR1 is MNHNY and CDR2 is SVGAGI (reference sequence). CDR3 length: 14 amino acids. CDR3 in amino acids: CASCSGGRVCEQYF. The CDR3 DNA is TGTGCCAGCTGTAGCGGGGGCCGAGTCTGCGAGCAGTACTTT.

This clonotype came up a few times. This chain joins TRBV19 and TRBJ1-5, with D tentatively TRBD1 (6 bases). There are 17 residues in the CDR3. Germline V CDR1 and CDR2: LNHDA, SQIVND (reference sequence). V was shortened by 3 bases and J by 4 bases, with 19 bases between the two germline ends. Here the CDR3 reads CASSMMGTGFPNQPQHF. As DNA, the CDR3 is TGTGCCAGTAGTATGATGGGTACAGGGTTTCCAAATCAGCCCCAGCATTTT.

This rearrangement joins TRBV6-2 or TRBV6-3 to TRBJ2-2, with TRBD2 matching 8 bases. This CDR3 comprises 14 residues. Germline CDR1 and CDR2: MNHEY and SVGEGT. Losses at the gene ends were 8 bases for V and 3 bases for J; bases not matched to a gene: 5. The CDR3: CASYGAGDTGELFF. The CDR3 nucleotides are TGTGCCAGCTACGGAGCGGGAGACACCGGGGAGCTGTTTTTT.

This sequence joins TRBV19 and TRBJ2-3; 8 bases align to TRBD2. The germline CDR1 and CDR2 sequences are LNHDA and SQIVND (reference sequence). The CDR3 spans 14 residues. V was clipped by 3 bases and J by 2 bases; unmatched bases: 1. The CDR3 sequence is CASSISGVTDTQYF. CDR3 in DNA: TGTGCCAGTAGTATTAGCGGGGTCACAGATACGCAGTATTTT.

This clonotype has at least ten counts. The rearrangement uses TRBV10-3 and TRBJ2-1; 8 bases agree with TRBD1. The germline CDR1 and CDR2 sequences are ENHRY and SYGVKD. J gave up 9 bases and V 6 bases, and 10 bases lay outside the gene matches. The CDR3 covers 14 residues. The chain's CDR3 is CAIRQDRGGGEQFF. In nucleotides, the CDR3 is TGTGCCATCAGACAAGACAGGGGTGGGGGTGAGCAGTTCTTC.

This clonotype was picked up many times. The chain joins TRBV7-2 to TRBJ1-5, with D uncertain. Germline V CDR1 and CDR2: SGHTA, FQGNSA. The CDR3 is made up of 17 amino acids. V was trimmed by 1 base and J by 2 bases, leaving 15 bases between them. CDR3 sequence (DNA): TGTGCCAGCAGCTTAGACTGGACCGGGATAGGCAATCAGCCCCAGCATTTT. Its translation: CASSLDWTGIGNQPQHF.

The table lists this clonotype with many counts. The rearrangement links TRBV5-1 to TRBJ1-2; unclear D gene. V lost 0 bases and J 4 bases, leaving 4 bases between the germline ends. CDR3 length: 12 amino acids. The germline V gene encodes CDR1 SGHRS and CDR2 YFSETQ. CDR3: CASSLGSYGYTF. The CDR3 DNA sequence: TGCGCCAGCAGCTTGGGCAGCTATGGCTACACCTTC.

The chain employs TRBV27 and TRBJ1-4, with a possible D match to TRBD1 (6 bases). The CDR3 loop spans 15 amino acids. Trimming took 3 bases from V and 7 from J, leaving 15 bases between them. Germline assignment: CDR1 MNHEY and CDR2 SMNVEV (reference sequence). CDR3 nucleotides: TGTGCCAGCAGTTTCACAGGGCCGCGGTCTGAAAAACTGTTTTTT. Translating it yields CASSFTGPRSEKLFF.

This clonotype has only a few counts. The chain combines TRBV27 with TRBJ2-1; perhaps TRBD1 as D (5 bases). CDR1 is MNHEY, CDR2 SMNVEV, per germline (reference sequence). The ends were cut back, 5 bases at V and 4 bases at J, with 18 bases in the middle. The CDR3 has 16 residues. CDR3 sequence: CASSPYSLGEYNEQFF. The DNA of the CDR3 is TGTGCCAGCAGTCCGTATTCATTAGGGGAATACAATGAGCAGTTCTTC.